Following are 13 T cell receptor beta chains from one sample sequenced in a study of blood T cell repertoires in COVID-19. Sequencing was performed with immunoSEQ multiplex PCR; in TCRdb, only in-frame clones are kept and a portion is missing. The table has about 89,000 clones, approximately 90% seen once. The sample was peripheral blood. The receptor set was obtained from a male donor with acute or convalescent COVID-19.

The rearrangement links TRBV2 to TRBJ1-2, with D tentatively TRBD1 (5 bases). Trimming pared 11 bases from V and 0 bases from J, leaving 10 bases between. The V gene's germline CDR1 is SNHLY and CDR2 FYNNEI. The CDR3 runs 12 residues. The CDR3 sequence: CALGRANYGYTF. CDR3 sequence (DNA): TGTGCCTTGGGGCGTGCTAACTATGGCTACACCTTC. Full variable domain (rest looked up from reference TRBV2 and TRBJ1-2): EPEVTQTPSHQVTQMGQEVILRCVPISNHLYFYWYRQILGQKVEFLVSFYNNEISEKSEIFDDQFSVERPDGSNFTLKIRSTKLEDSAMYFCALGRANYGYTFGSGTRLTVV.

The rearrangement uses TRBV7-8 and TRBJ1-2; TRBD1 agrees at 7 bases. The trim removed 5 bases at V and 3 bases at J, leaving 9 bases unmatched. Germline CDR1 is SGHVS and CDR2 is FQNEAQ. There are 15 residues in the CDR3. Written as DNA, the CDR3 is TGTGCCAGCAGCCCTAGACAGGGAATCGACTATGGCTACACCTTC. This encodes CASSPRQGIDYGYTF.

The chain couples TRBV5-6 to TRBJ2-5; tentative D call: TRBD2 (6 bases). Germline V gene lookup returns CDR1 SGHDT and CDR2 YYEEEE. The CDR3 has 13 amino acids. The V end lost 4 bases, the J end lost 1 base, and 8 bases lay between the germline ends. CDR3 amino acids: CASSAGGQETQYF. CDR3 DNA sequence: TGTGCCAGCAGCGCCGGGGGCCAAGAGACCCAGTACTTC.

This rearrangement joins TRBV15 to TRBJ1-1, with TRBD1 matching over 8 bases. The V segment lost 0 bases and the J segment 3 bases; nucleotides outside the gene matches: 12. This CDR3 has 18 amino acids. The germline V gene encodes CDR1 LNHNV and CDR2 YYDKDF (reference sequence). As DNA, the CDR3 is TGTGCCACCAGCAGAGATTGGGCAGGGGGCTATGGGGACACTGAAGCTTTCTTT. Residues: CATSRDWAGGYGDTEAFF.

V usage is TRBV7-9 and J usage is TRBJ1-1; D is possibly TRBD1 (5 bases). V lost 1 base to trimming and J lost 1 base, with 7 bases between them. The V gene's germline CDR1 is SEHNR and CDR2 FQNEAQ (reference sequence). This CDR3 has 14 residues. The CDR3 loop is CASSLEGWNTEAFF. As DNA, the CDR3 is TGTGCCAGCAGCTTAGAGGGGTGGAACACTGAAGCTTTCTTT.

The chain joins TRBV19 to TRBJ2-5; 8 nucleotides match TRBD2. The CDR3 spans 14 residues. Germline CDR1 LNHDA, CDR2 SQIVND (reference sequence). Germline trimming cut 4 bases from V and 5 bases from J; bases unmatched to any gene: 6. The CDR3 spells CASSNGGARETQYF. CDR3 sequence (DNA): TGTGCCAGTAGTAACGGGGGGGCCAGGGAGACCCAGTACTTC.

V and J are TRBV20-1 and TRBJ1-2; a weak D match, TRBD1 (5 bases). The CDR3 runs 11 residues. The ends were cut back, 7 bases at V and 7 bases at J, with 13 bases in the middle. Germline V gene data show CDR1 as DFQATT and CDR2 as SNEGSKA (reference sequence). The CDR3 spells CSGGVGSGYTF. The CDR3 DNA is TGCAGTGGGGGGGTAGGGAGTGGCTACACCTTC.

The chain carries TRBV6-1 and TRBJ2-1; maybe TRBD1 (5 bases). Trimming pared 4 bases from V and 1 base from J, leaving 14 bases between. Germline-derived CDR1 and CDR2 are MNHNS and SASEGT. This CDR3 comprises 16 residues. CDR3 amino acids: CASSARTSYSYNEQFF. The CDR3 coding sequence is TGTGCCAGCAGTGCTAGGACATCGTATTCCTACAATGAGCAGTTCTTC.

This chain connects TRBV27 to TRBJ2-2, with TRBD1 matching 8 bases. The length of the CDR3 is 14 residues. The germline CDR1 and CDR2 sequences are MNHEY and SMNVEV (reference sequence). The V segment lost 2 bases and the J segment 5 bases; nucleotides outside the gene matches: 1. The CDR3 DNA sequence: TGTGCCAGCAGTTTACAGGGGGCGACCGGGGAGCTGTTTTTT. It is translated as CASSLQGATGELFF.

The chain couples TRBV23-1 to TRBJ1-6; 8 nucleotides agree with TRBD1. TRBV23-1 is filed as an ORF, its function uncertain. The CDR3 sequence is 18 residues long. Trimming removed 0 bases from V and 9 bases from J; junction bases left unmatched: 13. The CDR3 reads CASSQSGYDRGRLSPLHF. As DNA, the CDR3 is TGCGCCAGCAGTCAATCAGGGTATGACAGGGGCCGACTTTCACCCCTCCACTTT.

The chain couples TRBV20-1 to TRBJ1-1, with D perhaps matching TRBD1 (6 bases). Trimming cost V 3 bases and J 1 base, with 9 bases left between them. The V gene's germline CDR1 is DFQATT and CDR2 SNEGSKA (reference sequence). This CDR3 contains 13 residues. CDR3 sequence reads: CSASLDRNTEAFF. The CDR3 nucleotides read TGCAGTGCTAGTCTGGACAGGAACACTGAAGCTTTCTTT.

The chain uses TRBV9 and TRBJ1-5, with 7 nucleotides matching TRBD1. J gave up 5 bases and V 4 bases, and 6 bases lay outside the gene matches. CDR3 size: 14 residues. Per germline, CDR1 SGDLS and CDR2 YYNGEE. CDR3 sequence (DNA): TGTGCCAGCAGCCCAGATGACAGGGATCAGCCCCAGCATTTT. Protein product: CASSPDDRDQPQHF.

J is TRBJ2-3 and V is TRBV6-2 or TRBV6-3, with TRBD2 as a possible D gene (6 bases). Germline V lookup: CDR1 MNHEY, CDR2 SVGEGT. V gave up 2 bases and J gave up 2 bases, with 14 bases separating them. The CDR3 is 16 residues long. This chain's CDR3 is CASSYQSGRLTDTQYF. Here the CDR3 DNA reads TGTGCCAGCAGTTACCAAAGCGGGCGACTCACAGATACGCAGTATTTT.